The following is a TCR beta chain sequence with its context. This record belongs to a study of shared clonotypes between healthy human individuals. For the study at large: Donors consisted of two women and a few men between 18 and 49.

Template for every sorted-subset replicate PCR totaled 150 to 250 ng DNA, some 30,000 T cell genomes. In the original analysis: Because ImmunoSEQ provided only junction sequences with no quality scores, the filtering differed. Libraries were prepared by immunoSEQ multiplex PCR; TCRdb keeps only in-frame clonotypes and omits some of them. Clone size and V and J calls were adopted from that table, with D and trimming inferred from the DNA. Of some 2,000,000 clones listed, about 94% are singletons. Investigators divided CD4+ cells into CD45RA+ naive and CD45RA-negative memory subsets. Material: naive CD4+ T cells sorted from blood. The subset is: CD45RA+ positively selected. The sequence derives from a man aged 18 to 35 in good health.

The CDR3 loop reads CASTIQGADTGELFF. CDR3 coding DNA: TGTGCCAGCACCATACAGGGGGCGGACACCGGGGAGCTGTTTTTT. V is TRBV6-1 and J is TRBJ2-2; TRBD1 agrees at 9 bases. CDR1 and CDR2 from the germline V gene are MNHNS and SASEGT. CDR3 size: 15 residues. With 7 bases clipped from V and 3 bases from J, the junction kept 6 bases outside the gene matches.